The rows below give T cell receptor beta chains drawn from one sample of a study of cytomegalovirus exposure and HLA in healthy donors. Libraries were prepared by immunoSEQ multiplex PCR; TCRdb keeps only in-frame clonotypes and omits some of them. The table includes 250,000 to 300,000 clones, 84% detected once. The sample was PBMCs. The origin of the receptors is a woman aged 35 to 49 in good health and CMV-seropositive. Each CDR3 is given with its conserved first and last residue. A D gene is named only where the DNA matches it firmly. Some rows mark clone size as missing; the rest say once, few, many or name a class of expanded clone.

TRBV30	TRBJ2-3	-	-	CAWSPLRTSISTDTQYF	TGTGCCTGGAGTCCTCTCCGAACTAGTATTAGCACAGATACGCAGTATTTT
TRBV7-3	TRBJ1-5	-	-	CASSRDSNQPQHF	TGTGCCAGCAGCCGAGATAGCAATCAGCCCCAGCATTTT
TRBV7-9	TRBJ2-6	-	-	CASSPPRSGANVLTF	TGTGCCAGCAGCCCCCCCAGGTCTGGGGCCAACGTCCTGACTTTC
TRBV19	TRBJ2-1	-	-	CASSFLGLQYSQFF	TGTGCCAGTAGTTTCCTTGGTCTCCAGTATTCGCAGTTCTTC
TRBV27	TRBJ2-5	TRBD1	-	CASKPGTAQETQYF	TGTGCCAGCAAACCCGGGACAGCCCAAGAGACCCAGTACTTC
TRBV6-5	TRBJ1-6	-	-	CASSYSIGRPLHF	TGTGCCAGCAGTTACTCGATCGGGAGACCCCTCCACTTT
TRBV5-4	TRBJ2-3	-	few	CASSLGGRSPYTDTQYF	TGTGCCAGCAGCTTGGGAGGAAGGAGCCCCTACACAGATACGCAGTATTTT
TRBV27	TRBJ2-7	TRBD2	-	CASSFRGSYEQYF	TGTGCCAGCAGTTTCCGCGGGAGCTACGAGCAGTACTTC
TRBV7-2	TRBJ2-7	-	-	CASSREGRGYEQYF	TGTGCCAGCAGCCGAGAGGGTCGGGGATACGAGCAGTACTTC
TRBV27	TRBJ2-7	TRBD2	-	CASSLGGVGEQYF	TGTGCCAGCAGTTTAGGGGGGGTGGGCGAGCAGTACTTC
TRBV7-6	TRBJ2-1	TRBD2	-	CASSPPGLAEYNEQFF	TGTGCCAGCAGCCCACCGGGACTAGCGGAATACAATGAGCAGTTCTTC
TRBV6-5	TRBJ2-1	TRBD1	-	CASSYDRASYNEQFF	TGTGCCAGCAGTTACGACAGGGCATCCTACAATGAGCAGTTCTTC
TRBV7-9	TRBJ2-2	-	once	CSSRTTGITGELFF	TGTTCCAGCAGGACTACGGGGATCACCGGGGAGCTGTTTTTT
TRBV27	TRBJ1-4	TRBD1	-	CASRGDRGLSNEKLFF	TGTGCCAGCAGGGGGGACAGGGGGTTGAGTAATGAAAAACTGTTTTTT
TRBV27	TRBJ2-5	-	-	CASRKWEGGQETQYF	TGTGCCAGCAGAAAGTGGGAGGGGGGGCAAGAGACCCAGTACTTC
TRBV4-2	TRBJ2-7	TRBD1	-	CASSQDSGDRGYEQYF	TGTGCCAGCAGCCAAGATTCCGGGGACAGAGGCTACGAGCAGTACTTC
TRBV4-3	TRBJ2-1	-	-	CASSQENGGPYNEQFF	TGCGCCAGCAGCCAAGAGAACGGAGGACCCTACAATGAGCAGTTCTTC
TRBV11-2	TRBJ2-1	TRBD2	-	CASSGSGLSYNEQFF	TGTGCCAGCAGCGGTAGCGGGCTCTCCTACAATGAGCAGTTCTTC
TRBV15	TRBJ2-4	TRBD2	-	CATSRGPPLAGGIDLAKNIQYF	TGTGCCACCAGCAGAGGCCCGCCCCTAGCGGGAGGTATCGATTTAGCCAAAAACATTCAGTACTTC
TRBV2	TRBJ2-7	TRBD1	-	CASRGFGQGIRNEQYF	TGTGCCAGCAGAGGATTCGGACAGGGGATACGGAACGAGCAGTACTTC
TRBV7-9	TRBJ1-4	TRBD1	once	CSSSLADRENEKLFF	TGTTCCAGCAGCTTAGCGGACAGGGAGAATGAAAAACTGTTTTTT
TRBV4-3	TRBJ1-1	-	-	CASSQPGTAEAFF	TGCGCCAGCAGCCAACCCGGTACGGCTGAAGCTTTCTTT
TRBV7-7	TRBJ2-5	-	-	CASSRDLLEPGAQYF	TGTGCTAGCAGCAGGGATCTTCTAGAGCCCGGGGCCCAGTACTTC
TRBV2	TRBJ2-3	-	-	CASRTSSSTDTQYF	TGTGCCAGCAGGACTAGTTCAAGCACAGATACGCAGTATTTT
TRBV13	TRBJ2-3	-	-	CASSLRIISTDTQYF	TGTGCCAGCAGCTTGCGCATCATCAGCACAGATACGCAGTATTTT
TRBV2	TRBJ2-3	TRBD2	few	CASRDGGTSGGGDTQYF	TGTGCCAGCAGGGACGGCGGGACTAGCGGAGGTGGTGATACGCAGTATTTT
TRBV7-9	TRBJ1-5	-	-	CASSLEAYSNQPQHF	TGTGCCAGCAGCTTGGAGGCCTATAGCAATCAGCCCCAGCATTTT
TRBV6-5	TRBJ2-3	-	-	CATINSSSHTQYF	TGTGCTACCATAAATTCTAGCTCACATACGCAGTATTTT
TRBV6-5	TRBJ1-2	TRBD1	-	CASSYSGTGGYGYTF	TGTGCCAGCAGTTACTCGGGGACAGGGGGCTATGGCTACACCTTC
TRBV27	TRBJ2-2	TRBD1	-	CASSSTAGTGTGELFF	TGTGCCAGCAGTTCGACTGCCGGGACAGGCACCGGGGAGCTGTTTTTT
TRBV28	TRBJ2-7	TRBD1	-	CASSFPGTGYEQYF	TGTGCCAGCAGTTTCCCCGGGACAGGGTACGAGCAGTACTTC
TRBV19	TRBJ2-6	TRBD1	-	CASSAQTGRGANVLTF	TGTGCCAGTAGTGCCCAGACAGGGCGGGGGGCCAACGTCCTGACTTTC
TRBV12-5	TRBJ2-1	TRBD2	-	CASGLGTSGSNEQFF	TGTGCTAGTGGTCTCGGGACTAGCGGGAGCAATGAGCAGTTCTTC
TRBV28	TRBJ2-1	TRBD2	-	CASSLWTSGNKYNEQFF	TGTGCCAGCAGTTTATGGACTAGCGGGAACAAATACAATGAGCAGTTCTTC
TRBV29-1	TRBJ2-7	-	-	CSVRDERGSYEQYF	TGCAGCGTTAGGGACGAGAGGGGGTCCTACGAGCAGTACTTC
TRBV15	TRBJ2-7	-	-	CATSRDRTVFKYF	TGTGCCACCAGCAGAGATCGTACAGTTTTTAAGTACTTC
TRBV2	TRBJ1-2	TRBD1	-	CASSGQGADGRGYTF	TGTGCCAGCAGTGGACAGGGCGCCGATGGTCGAGGCTACACCTTC
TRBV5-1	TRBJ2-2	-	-	CASSRDSNTGELFF	TGCGCCAGCAGCAGGGACTCGAACACCGGGGAGCTGTTTTTT
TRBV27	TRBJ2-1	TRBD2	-	CASSYSGTYNEQFF	TGTGCCAGTTCCTATAGCGGGACCTACAATGAGCAGTTCTTC
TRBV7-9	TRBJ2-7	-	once	CASSPRERSGEQYF	TGTGCCAGCAGCCCCCGCGAGCGGAGCGGCGAGCAGTACTTC
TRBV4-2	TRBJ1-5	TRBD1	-	CASSQEGQGDGQPQHF	TGTGCCAGCAGCCAAGAAGGGCAGGGGGACGGTCAGCCCCAGCATTTT
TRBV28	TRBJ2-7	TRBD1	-	CASSSTGTGRFNEQYF	TGTGCCAGCAGTTCCACCGGGACAGGGAGATTCAACGAGCAGTACTTC
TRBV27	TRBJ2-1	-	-	CASSLNSYYNEQFF	TGTGCCAGCAGTTTAAACAGTTACTACAATGAGCAGTTCTTC
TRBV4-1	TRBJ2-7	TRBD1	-	CASSQGQGAYEQYF	TGCGCCAGCAGCCAGGGACAGGGGGCTTACGAGCAGTACTTC